Below are 26 T cell receptor beta chains sequenced from a single sample in a study of T cells in Graves' hyperthyroidism and ophthalmopathy. RNA transcripts yielded amplified TCR beta CDR3 regions. In the first-round RT-PCR of the TCR CDR3, the HTBI primer set was used. One entry per CDR3 protein, called by TCRdb with MiXCR from the multiplex PCR reads. The sample contains hundreds of thousands of distinct CDR3 sequences, 14% of which appear only once. The sample was blood. All receptors come from a middle-aged woman with Graves' hyperthyroidism.

This clonotype was counted many times. This chain uses TRBV20-1 with TRBJ1-1; D perhaps matches TRBD1 (6 bases). Looked up from germline, CDR1 is DFQATT and CDR2 is SNEGSKA (reference sequence). This CDR3 region has 14 residues. Trimming took off 3 bases at V and 4 bases at J, with 15 bases between the two ends. CDR3 sequence (DNA): TGCAGTGCTAGCGGCAGGGGAGGAATCACTGAAGCTTTCTTT. Translating gives CSASGRGGITEAFF.

In this sample, this clonotype turned up a few times. The gene calls are TRBV18 and TRBJ2-7; 10 nucleotides match TRBD2. The junction had 8 bases not matched to a gene; V was cut back by 1 base and J by 2 bases. The germline V gene has CDR1 KGHSH and CDR2 LQKENI. The CDR3 sequence is 17 residues long. This CDR3 reads CASSPRASGRTAYEQYF. CDR3 sequence (DNA): TGTGCCAGCTCACCACGCGCTAGCGGGAGAACCGCCTACGAGCAGTACTTC.

This rearrangement joins TRBV10-2 to TRBJ2-7; D is unclear. The CDR3 contains 14 residues. Germline V gives CDR1 WSHSY, CDR2 SAAADI. Trimming stripped 10 bases from V and 2 bases from J, with 18 bases between. CDR3 coding DNA: TGCGCCACCAATGGGCAGGACGGCCCCTACGAGCAGTACTTC. Protein sequence: CATNGQDGPYEQYF.

This clonotype came up many times. The V and J genes are TRBV3-1 and TRBJ2-4; TRBD2 is a possible D gene (5 bases). Per germline, CDR1 LGHDT and CDR2 YNNKEL (reference sequence). There are 16 residues in the CDR3. V dropped 4 bases and J dropped 8 bases, with 21 bases sitting between them. The DNA of the CDR3 is TGTGCCAGCAGCCTTGCTTCGGCCGGGATGAGGGACATTCAGTACTTC. Encoded protein: CASSLASAGMRDIQYF.

V and J are TRBV5-1 and TRBJ2-1, with D perhaps matching TRBD1 (6 bases). The CDR3 sequence is 13 residues long. Germline V gene lookup returns CDR1 SGHRS and CDR2 YFSETQ. Between the trimmed V and J ends, which lost 2 bases and 7 bases, there was a span of 10 bases. Here the CDR3 DNA reads TGCGCCAGCAGCTTACAGGGTAATAATGAGCAGTTCTTC. It is translated as CASSLQGNNEQFF.

A few counts support this clonotype. V usage is TRBV4-1 and J usage is TRBJ2-1; D call uncertain. CDR1 is MGHRA, CDR2 YSYEKL, per germline. The CDR3 has 12 residues. The germline V and J ends were trimmed by 4 bases and 8 bases, with 9 bases remaining between them. CDR3 in DNA: TGCGCCAGCAGCCCGCGCTTGGATGAGCAGTTCTTC. Its protein product is CASSPRLDEQFF.

This clonotype appeared many times. The V gene is TRBV3-1, the J gene TRBJ1-1, with a possible D match to TRBD1 (5 bases). CDR1 is LGHDT, CDR2 YNNKEL, per germline (reference sequence). CDR3 length: 14 amino acids. The V gene lost 3 bases and the J gene lost 6 bases, with 14 bases spanning the gap. CDR3 nucleotides: TGTGCCAGCAGCCATGCACCCGGGGGGGCTGAAGCTTTCTTT. Protein: CASSHAPGGAEAFF.

The table lists this clonotype with many counts. The V and J genes are TRBV7-9 and TRBJ1-1, with TRBD1 matching over 7 bases. CDR1 is SEHNR and CDR2 is FQNEAQ in the germline V gene (reference sequence). V trimming: 2 bases; J trimming: 4 bases; junction bases outside the gene matches: 10. This CDR3 is 16 amino acids long. CDR3 sequence: CASSLIDRAVPTEAFF. The CDR3 DNA sequence: TGTGCCAGCAGCTTAATCGACAGGGCGGTACCCACTGAAGCTTTCTTT.

This clonotype was recorded many times. The chain combines TRBV5-6 with TRBJ2-1; D is unclear. Germline-derived CDR1 and CDR2 are SGHDT and YYEEEE. This CDR3 is 14 amino acids long. V dropped 1 base and J dropped 4 bases, with 9 bases sitting between them. CDR3 in DNA: TGTGCCAGCAGCTTGAGTCTAGATTACAATGAGCAGTTCTTC. It translates to CASSLSLDYNEQFF.

This clonotype was recorded a few times. J is TRBJ2-1 and V is TRBV20-1, with 11 bases aligning to TRBD2. The junction had 4 bases not matched to a gene; V was cut back by 0 bases and J by 12 bases. The germline V gene encodes CDR1 DFQATT and CDR2 SNEGSKA (reference sequence). The CDR3 sequence is 13 residues long. The chain's CDR3 is CSARDRLAGSQFF. Written as DNA, the CDR3 is TGCAGTGCTAGAGATCGACTAGCGGGGTCGCAGTTCTTC.

This clonotype appeared many times. J is TRBJ2-1 and V is TRBV12-3 or TRBV12-4, with 9 bases aligning to TRBD2. The CDR3 is 16 residues long. V dropped 6 bases and J dropped 0; count of bases not matched to a gene: 6. The CDR3 here is CASSPIAGASYNEQFF. DNA for the CDR3: TGTGCCAGCAGCCCCATAGCGGGGGCCTCCTACAATGAGCAGTTCTTC.

At least ten counts were recorded for this clonotype. This chain links TRBV20-1 with TRBJ2-1, with TRBD2 identical over 13 bases. V gave up 1 base and J gave up 4 bases; unmatched junction bases: 13. The CDR3 loop spans 19 amino acids. The germline V gene has CDR1 DFQATT and CDR2 SNEGSKA (reference sequence). This chain's CDR3 is CSARVTGTSGKRAYNEQFF. The DNA of the CDR3 is TGCAGTGCTAGAGTGACCGGGACTAGCGGGAAACGGGCTTACAATGAGCAGTTCTTC.

This clonotype was counted between two and nine times. V gene TRBV7-9 combines with J gene TRBJ2-7; 8 positions agree with TRBD2. Germline V gene lookup returns CDR1 SEHNR and CDR2 FQNEAQ (reference sequence). This CDR3 contains 17 residues. With 3 bases clipped from V and 0 bases from J, the junction kept 10 bases outside the gene matches. CDR3 sequence: CASSFFVREAGSYEQYF. The CDR3 coding sequence is TGTGCCAGCAGCTTCTTTGTGCGGGAGGCGGGCTCCTACGAGCAGTACTTC.

The genes are TRBV7-8 and TRBJ1-1; D might be TRBD1 (5 bases). The length of the CDR3 is 14 residues. V lost 5 bases to trimming and J lost 8 bases, with 18 bases between them. Germline V gene lookup returns CDR1 SGHVS and CDR2 FQNEAQ. The CDR3 bases are TGTGCCAGCAGCCAAGTGATAGACAGCGGAGAAGCTTTCTTT. Protein: CASSQVIDSGEAFF. Combining the CDR3 with reference TRBV7-8 and TRBJ1-1 gives the whole variable domain GAGVSQSPRYKVAKRGQDVALRCDPISGHVSLFWYQQALGQGPEFLTYFQNEAQLDKSGLPSDRFFAERPEGSVSTLKIQRTQQEDSAVYLCASSQVIDSGEAFFGQGTRLTVV.

This clonotype has just a few counts. The rearrangement joins TRBV3-1 to TRBJ1-2; 9 bases match TRBD1. V lost 0 bases and J lost 0; bases outside the gene matches: 5. The germline V gene encodes CDR1 LGHDT and CDR2 YNNKEL (reference sequence). The CDR3 is 17 amino acids. The CDR3 DNA reads TGTGCCAGCAGCCAAGACAGGACAGGGGAAACTAACTATGGCTACACCTTC. It translates to CASSQDRTGETNYGYTF.

The table lists this clonotype with many counts. The chain uses TRBV12-3 or TRBV12-4 and TRBJ1-1; tentatively, D is TRBD1 (5 bases). CDR3 size: 12 residues. The V and J ends lost 6 bases and 6 bases respectively, with 11 bases between them. Written as DNA, the CDR3 is TGTGCCAGCAGCCGGGGGGAATCTGAAGCTTTCTTT. Translating it yields CASSRGESEAFF.

The J gene is TRBJ1-4, the V gene TRBV7-9, with 7 bases aligning to TRBD1. Germline V gene sequence: CDR1 SEHNR, CDR2 FQNEAQ (reference sequence). The CDR3 sequence is 15 residues long. Germline trimming cut 5 bases from V and 5 bases from J; bases unmatched to any gene: 8. CDR3 sequence (DNA): TGTGCCAGCAGCAACCCAGGGGGGTCCAATGAAAAACTGTTTTTT. This encodes CASSNPGGSNEKLFF.

The rearrangement joins TRBV28 to TRBJ2-7; D could derive from TRBD1 or TRBD2 (6 bases each). V lost 5 bases, J lost 5 bases, and 13 bases lay in between. Germline lookup yields CDR1 MDHEN and CDR2 SYDVKM. The CDR3 runs to 13 residues. For the CDR3, the DNA is TGTGCCAGCAGTGCCGGGGGCCGAGACGAGCAGTACTTC. It codes for CASSAGGRDEQYF.

This clonotype was observed at least ten times. CDR3 loop: CASRPRGAGAWDTQYF. CDR3 nucleotides: TGTGCCAGCAGGCCCAGGGGAGCGGGAGCGTGGGATACGCAGTATTTT. The genes are TRBV7-2 and TRBJ2-3; 8 positions match TRBD2. CDR1 and CDR2 (germline): SGHTA, FQGNSA. The V gene end was trimmed by 6 bases and the J gene end by 6 bases; junction bases not matched to a gene: 14. The CDR3 runs 16 residues.

This clonotype was seen repeatedly, ten times or more. The gene calls are TRBV28 and TRBJ1-4; perhaps TRBD1 as D (6 bases). This CDR3 has 16 residues. V was pared by 4 bases and J by 2 bases, with 14 bases between. Germline CDR1 is MDHEN and CDR2 is SYDVKM. The CDR3 coding sequence is TGTGCCAGCAGTTCGCAGACAGGTCGCACTAATGAAAAACTGTTTTTT. This encodes CASSSQTGRTNEKLFF.

This clonotype occurred many times. For the CDR3, the DNA is TGTGCCAGCAGATCCGGGACAGGGGGTTACACCATATATTTT. Its translation is CASRSGTGGYTIYF. The J gene is TRBJ1-3, the V gene TRBV12-3 or TRBV12-4, with 11 bases fitting TRBD1. The length of the CDR3 is 14 residues. Trimming cost V 6 bases and J 8 bases; bases outside gene matches: 6.

As to this clonotype: A much more abundant neighbour one base away suggests this may be a read error. The CDR3 reads CAGSSFRDGANVLTF. The CDR3 DNA reads as TGTGCCGGCAGTTCCTTTAGGGATGGGGCCAACGTCCTGACTTTC. This chain connects TRBV27 to TRBJ2-6; no definite D call. This CDR3 contains 15 residues. In germline, CDR1 is MNHEY, CDR2 SMNVEV (reference sequence).

The V call is TRBV2, the J call TRBJ2-4, with D possibly matching TRBD1 (6 bases). The CDR3 covers 16 residues. Between the trimmed V and J ends, which lost 5 bases and 0 bases, there was a span of 14 bases. The germline gives CDR1 SNHLY, CDR2 FYNNEI. The CDR3 DNA reads TGTGCCAGCAGTCGACAGGAACCCATAGCCAAAAACATTCAGTACTTC. This encodes CASSRQEPIAKNIQYF.

The chain employs TRBV7-2 and TRBJ2-3; TRBD2 matches 8 bases. CDR1 is SGHTA, CDR2 FQGNSA, per germline. Unmatched junction bases numbered 11, after V lost 2 bases and J lost 4 bases. The CDR3 runs to 17 residues. The CDR3 sequence is CASSLLASGRGADTQYF. CDR3 in DNA: TGTGCCAGCAGCTTACTTGCGAGCGGGAGAGGCGCAGATACGCAGTATTTT. The full variable domain, its missing parts supplied by reference TRBV7-2 and TRBJ2-3, is GAGVSQSPSNKVTEKGKDVELRCDPISGHTALYWYRQSLGQGLEFLIYFQGNSAPDKSGLPSDRFSAERTGGSVSTLTIQRTQQEDSAVYLCASSLLASGRGADTQYFGPGTRLTVL.

There are many counts of this clonotype. The chain employs TRBV10-3 and TRBJ1-2; D unresolved. The germline V and J ends were trimmed by 7 bases and 1 base, with 7 bases remaining between them. This CDR3 has 12 residues. CDR1 and CDR2 (germline): ENHRY, SYGVKD. CDR3: CAITPDNYGYTF. The DNA for the CDR3 is TGTGCCATCACACCGGATAACTATGGCTACACCTTC.

This clonotype came up many times. The rearrangement uses TRBV27 and TRBJ2-7; no clear D. The CDR3 covers 15 residues. Germline loops: CDR1 MNHEY, CDR2 SMNVEV (reference sequence). The V gene lost 1 base and the J gene lost 0 bases, with 10 bases spanning the gap. Here the CDR3 DNA reads TGTGCCAGCAGTTTATTTGGGTATAGCTCCTACGAGCAGTACTTC. Translating it yields CASSLFGYSSYEQYF.